This T cell receptor beta chain was sequenced in a study of T-cell memory formation after mild COVID-19 (dated by TCRdb to about 2021). For context, the study as a whole: Most TCR sequence clusters were specific to one of the two donors. In two donors, T-cell clones that expanded and contracted after mild COVID-19 were tracked by sequencing TCRalpha and TCRbeta repertoires over time. The cohort was made up of two young adult volunteers, one female and one male, who were previously healthy.

The research as a whole found: Contracting CD4+ clones were located mainly in the CM and EM memory subsets, whereas CD8+ clones were found to be enriched in EMRA. The study included only a couple of mild cases, and larger cohorts that include severe cases with pre-infection samples were judged to be necessary. SARS-CoV-2 specificity of the second-wave clones peaking on day 37 was not confirmed. The detection of some responding clones in pre-infection memory suggests that pre-existing cross-reactive memory T cells joined the SARS-CoV-2 response. Clones contracting from day 15 to 85 had balanced CD4/CD8 phenotypes, while a second wave expanding from day 15 to 37 was biased towards CD4+.

CDR1 and CDR2 are drawn from the germline V gene (reference sequence): LGHDT, YNNKEL. Counted from cysteine to phenylalanine, this CDR3 has 15 amino acids. Only the CDR3 DNA is retained, 45 bases long and in frame from the first base. V loses 1 base, J loses 6 bases, and the germline ends lie 13 bases apart. Ficoll-Paque density gradient centrifugation was the method used to isolate PBMCs. For sequencing, an Illumina NovaSeq 6000 was employed. TCRalpha and TCRbeta cDNA libraries were constructed by 5'RACE with constant-segment primers, with sample barcodes and unique molecular identifiers being introduced. Trizol reagent was used to extract RNA from every sample. Amplification of the libraries took two PCR steps, and the second step added a second sample barcode plus Illumina TruSeq adapters. Sequencing of libraries was performed on an Illumina NovaSeq with 2 x 150 bp paired-end reads. In the original analysis: With migec v1.2.7, reads were demultiplexed and then collapsed into UMI-guided consensus sequences. With mixcr v2.1.11, UMI consensuses were aligned to TRA and TRB V and J templates and assembled into clonotypes. A clonotype was counted as expanded or contracted only if both edgeR and NoisET called the change significant, with noise models trained on biological replicates. For edgeR calls, a false discovery rate-adjusted p below 0.01 and a log2 fold-change threshold of 1 were applied. As an exploratory analysis of dynamics, max-normalized trajectories of the 1000 most abundant clonotypes were examined by PCA with hierarchical clustering. Separately sequenced CD4+ and CD8+ repertoires were used to assign a CD4 or CD8 phenotype to each responding clone. The public reads were reanalyzed by TCRdb: fastp trimming at Q25, MiXCR alignment, in-frame beta chains only. Each CDR3 protein gets just one entry, which takes the most common genes and DNA from the rows behind it. TCRdb, rather than the study authors, made the V and J calls. The sample data list fewer than 650,000 distinct CDR3 sequences, and about 20% of these were observed just once. Clones ranked in the top ten supply roughly 8.1% of the sample.

Note on this clonotype: It has no known antigen specificity. Qualities for individual bases were not recorded, and no much larger clone is one base off.

The chain employs TRBV3-1 and TRBJ1-5; possibly the D gene is TRBD1, per 5 matching bases. Sequenced input: PBMCs or a T cell subset sorted from them (not recorded which). The TCR originated in an adult woman who had mild COVID-19 (a few samples of this study predate the infection). The sample titles of this study are shuffled in the database, so cell type and time point are left out; the donor was told from shared clones. The bases are TGTGCCAGCAGCCAAGGGGGGACCTCAGGTCAGCCCCAGCATTTT. This translates into CASSQGGTSGQPQHF.